The 17 T cell receptor beta chains in this list originate from one sample, sequenced in a study of cytomegalovirus exposure and HLA in healthy donors. It was with 60 Vbeta and 13 Jbeta primers that the PCR ran. Here immunoSEQ multiplex PCR was the method, and the copy in TCRdb shows in-frame clones only, minus some. The sample holds roughly 110,000 clones, 75% to 85% seen once. The sequenced material came from PBMCs. The receptor source for this set is a young woman in good health and CMV-seropositive.

This rearrangement joins TRBV7-9 to TRBJ2-3, with TRBD2 identical over 10 bases. Germline CDR1 is SEHNR and CDR2 is FQNEAQ (reference sequence). V shed 5 bases and J 4 bases; nucleotides not matched to a gene: 6. CDR3 length equals 15 residues. CDR3 protein: CASSPLAGSADTQYF. Here the CDR3 DNA reads TGTGCCAGCAGCCCACTAGCGGGATCGGCAGATACGCAGTATTTT.

The rearrangement links TRBV7-2 to TRBJ2-3, with 8 positions matching TRBD2. The CDR3 covers 14 residues. The ends lost 5 bases at V and 4 bases at J; junction bases unmatched: 5. The germline V gene encodes CDR1 SGHTA and CDR2 FQGNSA. CDR3 DNA sequence: TGTGCCAGCAGCCCCGGACTAGCTTCAGATACGCAGTATTTT. It encodes CASSPGLASDTQYF.

The V and J genes are TRBV7-2 and TRBJ2-7, with D unclear. V lost 5 bases, J lost 3 bases, and 14 bases lay in between. The CDR3 is 14 residues long. Germline V gives CDR1 SGHTA, CDR2 FQGNSA. CDR3 coding DNA: TGTGCCAGCAGCCCCCGCGCCATTGACTACGAGCAGTACTTC. It specifies CASSPRAIDYEQYF.

J is TRBJ1-2 and V is TRBV5-1; 7 bases fit TRBD1. The CDR3 is 14 amino acids. J gave up 4 bases and V 5 bases, and 8 bases lay outside the gene matches. The germline gives CDR1 SGHRS, CDR2 YFSETQ. The CDR3: CASRVGTAVYGYTF. CDR3 DNA sequence: TGCGCCAGCAGGGTTGGGACAGCCGTCTATGGCTACACCTTC. Looking up the rest from reference TRBV5-1 and TRBJ1-2 gives the full variable domain: KAGVTQTPRYLIKTRGQQVTLSCSPISGHRSVSWYQQTPGQGLQFLFEYFSETQRNKGNFPGRFSGRQFSNSRSEMNVSTLELGDSALYLCASRVGTAVYGYTFGSGTRLTVV.

As regards this clone: One end of the junction is discordant with germline, which a read error may explain. This sequence joins TRBV7-7 and TRBJ2-7; 7 bases are shared with TRBD2. This CDR3 has 15 residues. Germline CDR1 is SSHAT and CDR2 is FNYEAQ (reference sequence). In DNA, the CDR3 is TGTGCTAGCAGCCCGGGGGGACTCCCTTCCTACGAGCAGTACTTC. It yields the protein CASSPGGLPSYEQYF.

The chain links TRBV6-1 to TRBJ2-2, with 7 bases fitting TRBD1. Trimming cost V 5 bases and J 7 bases; bases outside gene matches: 7. Per germline, CDR1 MNHNS and CDR2 SASEGT. The CDR3 runs to 14 residues. As DNA, the CDR3 is TGTGCCAGCAGTCGGACAGGACTTGACGGGGAGCTGTTTTTT. This gives the protein CASSRTGLDGELFF.

This clone has a single count. The V gene is TRBV4-1, the J gene TRBJ1-2; a weak D match, TRBD1 (5 bases). The CDR3 runs to 13 residues. CDR1 and CDR2 from the germline V gene are MGHRA and YSYEKL. With 0 bases removed from V and 8 bases from J, the gap between germline ends came to 10 bases. CDR3: CASSQDWQGGYTF. The CDR3 DNA follows: TGCGCCAGCAGCCAAGATTGGCAGGGCGGCTACACCTTC.

CDR3 loop: CASSWGLAETYEQYF. The CDR3 bases are TGCGCCAGCAGCTGGGGACTAGCGGAAACCTACGAGCAGTACTTC. The V gene is TRBV5-1, the J gene TRBJ2-7; 11 bases line up with TRBD2. The CDR3 is made up of 15 amino acids. Germline loops: CDR1 SGHRS, CDR2 YFSETQ. Trimming removed 3 bases from V and 2 bases from J; junction bases left unmatched: 4.

The chain is built from TRBV28 and TRBJ2-5; the match to TRBD2 covers 7 bases. Germline V CDR1 and CDR2: MDHEN, SYDVKM. This CDR3 contains 19 residues. The trim removed 2 bases at V and 5 bases at J, leaving 20 bases unmatched. CDR3 nucleotides: TGTGCCAGCAGTTTAAGATCTCTAGGACCAAGGGAGGGTTTGGAGACCCAGTACTTC. Protein product: CASSLRSLGPREGLETQYF.

Remarks on this clone: At one end, the junction sequence differs from germline, possibly due to a read error. The chain links TRBV7-7 to TRBJ1-4, with D tentatively TRBD1 (5 bases). From germline, CDR1 is SSHAT and CDR2 FNYEAQ (reference sequence). There are 16 residues in the CDR3. CDR3 coding DNA: TGTGCTAGCAGCAACCGCAGGGTCCACCCTAATGAAAAACTGTTTTTT. Its protein is CASSNRRVHPNEKLFF.

This sequence joins TRBV7-9 and TRBJ2-3; D perhaps matches TRBD1 (6 bases). Trimming left V 4 bases short and J 0 bases short, with 11 bases between. The V gene's germline CDR1 is SEHNR and CDR2 FQNEAQ (reference sequence). The CDR3 contains 15 residues. This chain's CDR3 is CASSSDRRSTDTQYF. In DNA, the CDR3 is TGTGCCAGCAGCTCCGACAGGAGAAGCACAGATACGCAGTATTTT.

This rearrangement joins TRBV27 to TRBJ2-5, with 8 positions matching TRBD1. J lost 3 bases, V lost 5 bases, and 2 bases had no gene match. CDR1 and CDR2 (germline): MNHEY, SMNVEV (reference sequence). The CDR3 runs 13 residues. The DNA of the CDR3 is TGTGCCAGCAGTCTACAGGGGGAAGAGACCCAGTACTTC. Translating gives CASSLQGEETQYF.

The chain couples TRBV5-3 to TRBJ2-1; 10 bases map to TRBD2. TRBV5-3 is treated as an ORF (open reading frame) with a function not yet certain. This CDR3 has 15 amino acids. The junction had 7 bases not matched to a gene; V was cut back by 1 base and J by 9 bases. The CDR3: CARSLQREGRPEQFF. In nucleotides, the CDR3 is TGTGCCAGAAGCTTGCAGCGGGAGGGGAGGCCTGAGCAGTTCTTC.

This sequence joins TRBV18 and TRBJ1-4; tentative D call: TRBD1 (5 bases). The CDR3 is 14 residues long. In germline, CDR1 is KGHSH, CDR2 LQKENI. The V gene lost 2 bases and the J gene lost 5 bases, with 9 bases spanning the gap. CDR3 coding DNA: TGTGCCAGCTCACCAGGGGCAGGGAATGAAAAACTGTTTTTT. Its protein is CASSPGAGNEKLFF.

The chain has TRBV2 and TRBJ1-2; no definite D call. The ends were cut back, 6 bases at V and 2 bases at J, with 4 bases in the middle. Germline V gives CDR1 SNHLY, CDR2 FYNNEI. The CDR3 sequence is 11 residues long. DNA of the CDR3: TGTGCCAGCAGGGAGAACTATGGCTACACCTTC. Protein: CASRENYGYTF.

The rearrangement links TRBV11-2 to TRBJ2-7; possible D gene TRBD1, 6 bases. The CDR3 covers 12 residues. The ends were cut back, 1 base at V and 12 bases at J, with 13 bases in the middle. The germline gives CDR1 SGHAT, CDR2 FQNNGV. CDR3 region: CASSLGGQGTYF. Written as DNA, the CDR3 is TGTGCCAGCAGCTTAGGGGGGCAGGGGACGTACTTC. Full variable domain (rest looked up from reference TRBV11-2 and TRBJ2-7): EAGVAQSPRYKIIEKRQSVAFWCNPISGHATLYWYQQILGQGPKLLIQFQNNGVVDDSQLPKDRFSAERLKGVDSTLKIQPAKLEDSAVYLCASSLGGQGTYFGPGTRLTVT.

This clone was observed a single time. This chain joins TRBV5-5 and TRBJ2-5, with D uncertain. The CDR3 runs 16 residues. The V and J ends lost 0 bases and 4 bases respectively, with 16 bases between them. Germline V gives CDR1 SGHKS, CDR2 YYEKEE (reference sequence). The CDR3 nucleotides are TGTGCCAGCAGCTTGGAGCCGACTTGGATCGGAGAGACCCAGTACTTC. It yields the protein CASSLEPTWIGETQYF. Supplemented by reference TRBV5-5 and TRBJ2-5, the full variable domain reads DAGVTQSPTHLIKTRGQQVTLRCSPISGHKSVSWYQQVLGQGPQFIFQYYEKEERGRGNFPDRFSARQFPNYSSELNVNALLLGDSALYLCASSLEPTWIGETQYFGPGTRLLVL.